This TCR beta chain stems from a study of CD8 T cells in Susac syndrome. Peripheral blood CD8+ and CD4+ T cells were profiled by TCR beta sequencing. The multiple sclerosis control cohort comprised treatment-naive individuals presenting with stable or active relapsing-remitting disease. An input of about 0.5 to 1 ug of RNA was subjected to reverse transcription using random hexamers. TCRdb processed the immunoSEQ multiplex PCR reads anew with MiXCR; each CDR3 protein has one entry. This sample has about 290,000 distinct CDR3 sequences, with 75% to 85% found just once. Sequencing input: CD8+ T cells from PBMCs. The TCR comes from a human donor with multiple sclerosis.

For the CDR3, the DNA is TGTGCCAGCAGTTTATGGGCCCAAGAGACCCAGTACTTC. This codes for CASSLWAQETQYF. This chain uses TRBV27 with TRBJ2-5; D unclear. Germline V gives CDR1 MNHEY, CDR2 SMNVEV (reference sequence). The length of the CDR3 is 13 residues. With 1 base removed from V and 1 base from J, the gap between germline ends came to 4 bases.